The rows below give T cell receptor beta chains drawn from one sample of a study of metastatic and nonmetastatic thyroid tumors. Through MiXCR, TCRdb re-clonotyped the PCR reads. The data hold roughly 50,000 clones, with roughly a fifth observed a single time. Sequencing used blood. All receptors come from a male donor with papillary thyroid cancer or a benign thyroid nodule (not recorded which). Some clones in this sample may be carry-over from other donors' samples. The conserved cysteine and the conserved F or W are not part of the CDR3 here. The order of the fields is J gene, V gene, CDR3 protein.

TRBJ2-7	TRBV6-5	ASSYSGDRAHEQY
TRBJ1-1	TRBV6-1	ASTRGFGTEAF
TRBJ1-1	TRBV25-1	ASSDYGLADTEAF
TRBJ2-1	TRBV9	ASSVVPGDNEQF
TRBJ1-6	TRBV12-5	ASGLGLQHSPLH
TRBJ2-3	TRBV29-1	SVWGDSQPVSTDTQY
TRBJ2-3	TRBV9	ASSVAGAQGDTQY
TRBJ1-4	TRBV28	ASRTSNEKLF
TRBJ2-3	TRBV11-3	ASSSLGGAETDTQY
TRBJ2-7	TRBV11-2	ASSLVLAVDYEQY
TRBJ2-3	TRBV30	AWSETGLTDTQY
TRBJ1-2	TRBV20-1	SAPTRIQNYGYT
TRBJ1-5	TRBV20-1	SAWGSRWRYSNQPQH